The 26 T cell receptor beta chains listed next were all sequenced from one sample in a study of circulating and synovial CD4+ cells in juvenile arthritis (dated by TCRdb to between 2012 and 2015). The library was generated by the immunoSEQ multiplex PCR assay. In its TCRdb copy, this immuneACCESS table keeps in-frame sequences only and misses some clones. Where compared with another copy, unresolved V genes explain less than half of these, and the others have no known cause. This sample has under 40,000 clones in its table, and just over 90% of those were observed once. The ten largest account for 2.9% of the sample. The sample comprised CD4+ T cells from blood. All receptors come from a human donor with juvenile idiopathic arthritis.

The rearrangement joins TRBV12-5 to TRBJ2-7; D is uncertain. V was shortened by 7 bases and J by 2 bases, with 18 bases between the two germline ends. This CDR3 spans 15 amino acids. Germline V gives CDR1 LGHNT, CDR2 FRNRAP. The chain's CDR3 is CASAHGEDRAYEQYF. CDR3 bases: TGTGCTAGTGCCCACGGCGAGGATAGAGCCTACGAGCAGTACTTC.

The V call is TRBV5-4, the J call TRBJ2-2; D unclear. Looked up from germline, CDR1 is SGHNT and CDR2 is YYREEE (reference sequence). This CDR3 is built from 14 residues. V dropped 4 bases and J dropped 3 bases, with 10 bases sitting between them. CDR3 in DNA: TGTGCCAGCAGCGCGAATTCGGACACCGGGGAGCTGTTTTTT. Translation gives CASSANSDTGELFF.

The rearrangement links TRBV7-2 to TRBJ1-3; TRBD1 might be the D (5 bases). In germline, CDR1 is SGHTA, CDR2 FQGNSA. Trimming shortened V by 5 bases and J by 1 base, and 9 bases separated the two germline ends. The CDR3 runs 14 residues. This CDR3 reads CASSPGTSGNTIYF. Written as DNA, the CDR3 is TGTGCCAGCAGCCCAGGGACTTCTGGAAACACCATATATTTT.

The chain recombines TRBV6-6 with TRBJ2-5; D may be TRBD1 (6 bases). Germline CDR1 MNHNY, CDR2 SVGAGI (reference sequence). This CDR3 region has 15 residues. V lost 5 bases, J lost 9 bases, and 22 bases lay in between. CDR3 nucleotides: TGTGCCAGCAGTCCACGGGGACCGACTCAGGGGTCCCAGTACTTC. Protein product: CASSPRGPTQGSQYF.

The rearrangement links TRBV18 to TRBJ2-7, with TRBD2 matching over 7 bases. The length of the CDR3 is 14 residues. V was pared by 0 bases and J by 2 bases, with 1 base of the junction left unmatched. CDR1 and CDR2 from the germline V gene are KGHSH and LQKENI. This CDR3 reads CASSPPRGTYEQYF. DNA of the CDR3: TGTGCCAGCTCACCACCGCGGGGGACCTACGAGCAGTACTTC.

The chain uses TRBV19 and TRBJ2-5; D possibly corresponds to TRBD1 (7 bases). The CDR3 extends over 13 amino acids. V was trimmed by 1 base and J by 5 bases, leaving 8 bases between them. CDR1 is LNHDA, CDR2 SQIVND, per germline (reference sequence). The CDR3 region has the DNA TGTGCCAGTAGTATAGCAGGGGGGGAGACCCAGTACTTC. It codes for CASSIAGGETQYF.

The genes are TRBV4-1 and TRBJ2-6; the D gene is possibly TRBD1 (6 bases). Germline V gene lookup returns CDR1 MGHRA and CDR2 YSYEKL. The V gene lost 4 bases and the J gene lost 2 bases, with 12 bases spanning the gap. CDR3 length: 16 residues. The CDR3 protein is CASSRERQAGANVLTF. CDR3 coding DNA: TGCGCCAGCAGCCGGGAAAGACAGGCTGGGGCCAACGTCCTGACTTTC.

The CDR3 sequence: CASRTPTGHYGYTF. CDR3 in DNA: TGTGCCAGCAGAACGCCGACAGGGCACTATGGCTACACCTTC. The rearrangement joins TRBV28 to TRBJ1-2; TRBD1 aligns across 7 bases. The germline V gene encodes CDR1 MDHEN and CDR2 SYDVKM. This CDR3 comprises 14 residues. The V segment lost 6 bases and the J segment 3 bases; nucleotides outside the gene matches: 7.

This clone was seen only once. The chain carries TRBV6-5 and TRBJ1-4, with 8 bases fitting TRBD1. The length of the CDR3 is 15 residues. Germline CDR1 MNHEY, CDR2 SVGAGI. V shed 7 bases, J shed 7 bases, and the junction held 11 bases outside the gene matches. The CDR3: CASTTGGGGSEKLFF. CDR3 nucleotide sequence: TGTGCCAGCACTACAGGGGGGGGCGGTAGTGAAAAACTGTTTTTT.

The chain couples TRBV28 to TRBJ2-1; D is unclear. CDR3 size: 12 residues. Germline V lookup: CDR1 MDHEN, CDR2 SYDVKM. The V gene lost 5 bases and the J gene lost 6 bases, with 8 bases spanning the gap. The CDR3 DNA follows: TGTGCCAGCAGTCTTCGGGTCAATGAGCAGTTCTTC. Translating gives CASSLRVNEQFF.

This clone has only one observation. The CDR3: CASKEGQGYQPQHF. CDR3 nucleotide sequence: TGTGCCAGTAAAGAAGGACAGGGCTATCAGCCCCAGCATTTT. The chain couples TRBV19 to TRBJ1-5; TRBD1 matches 8 bases. The CDR3 runs 14 residues. Germline CDR1 reads LNHDA; CDR2 reads SQIVND (reference sequence). The ends lost 7 bases at V and 5 bases at J; junction bases unmatched: 7. The full variable domain, with the rest looked up from reference TRBV19 and TRBJ1-5, is DGGITQSPKYLFRKEGQNVTLSCEQNLNHDAMYWYRQDPGQGLRLIYYSQIVNDFQKGDIAEGYSVSREKKESFPLTVTSAQKNPTAFYLCASKEGQGYQPQHFGDGTRLSIL.

In nucleotides, the CDR3 is TGTGCCAGCAGTCCCATCAACGGACTAACTCCCGATGAGCAGTTCTTC. Residues: CASSPINGLTPDEQFF. The rearrangement uses TRBV6-4 and TRBJ2-1, with D perhaps TRBD2 (6 bases). Trimming pared 5 bases from V and 8 bases from J, leaving 22 bases between. Germline CDR1 is MRHNA and CDR2 is SNTAGT. CDR3 length: 16 residues.

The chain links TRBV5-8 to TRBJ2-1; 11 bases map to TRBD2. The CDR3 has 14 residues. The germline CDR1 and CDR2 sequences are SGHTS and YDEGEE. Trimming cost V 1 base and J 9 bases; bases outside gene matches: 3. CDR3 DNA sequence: TGTGCCAGCAGCTTGTTCGGACTAGCGGGTGAGCAGTTCTTC. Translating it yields CASSLFGLAGEQFF.

CDR3 amino acids: CASSVDRDYGYTF. CDR3 DNA: TGTGCCAGCAGTGTGGACAGGGACTATGGCTACACCTTC. The rearrangement links TRBV27 to TRBJ1-2, with 8 bases identical to TRBD1. Germline CDR1 and CDR2: MNHEY and SMNVEV (reference sequence). The length of the CDR3 is 13 residues. Unmatched junction bases numbered 2, after V lost 5 bases and J lost 3 bases.

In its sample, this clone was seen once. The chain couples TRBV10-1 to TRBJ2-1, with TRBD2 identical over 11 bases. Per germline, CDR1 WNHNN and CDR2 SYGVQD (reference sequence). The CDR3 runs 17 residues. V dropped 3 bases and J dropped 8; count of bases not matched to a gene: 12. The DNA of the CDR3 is TGCGCCAGCAGTGATTTTCTAGCGGGAGGAACCCACGATGAGCAGTTCTTC. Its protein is CASSDFLAGGTHDEQFF.

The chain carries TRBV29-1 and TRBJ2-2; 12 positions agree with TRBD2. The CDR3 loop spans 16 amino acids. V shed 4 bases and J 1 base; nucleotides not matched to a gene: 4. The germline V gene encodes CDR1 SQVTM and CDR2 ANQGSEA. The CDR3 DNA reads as TGCAGCGTTGGCCTAGCGGGAGGGGTGAACACCGGGGAGCTGTTTTTT. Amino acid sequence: CSVGLAGGVNTGELFF.

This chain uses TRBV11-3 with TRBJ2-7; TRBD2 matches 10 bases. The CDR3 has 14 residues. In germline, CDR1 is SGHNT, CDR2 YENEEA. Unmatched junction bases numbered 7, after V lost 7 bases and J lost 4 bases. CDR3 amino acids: CASNLAGATYEQYF. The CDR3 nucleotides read TGTGCCAGCAATCTAGCGGGAGCCACTTACGAGCAGTACTTC.

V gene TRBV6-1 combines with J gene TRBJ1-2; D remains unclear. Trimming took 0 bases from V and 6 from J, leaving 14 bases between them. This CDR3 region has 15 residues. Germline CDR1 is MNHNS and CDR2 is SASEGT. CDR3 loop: CASSEARVVGDGYTF. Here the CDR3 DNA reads TGTGCCAGCAGTGAAGCGCGGGTTGTGGGAGATGGCTACACCTTC.

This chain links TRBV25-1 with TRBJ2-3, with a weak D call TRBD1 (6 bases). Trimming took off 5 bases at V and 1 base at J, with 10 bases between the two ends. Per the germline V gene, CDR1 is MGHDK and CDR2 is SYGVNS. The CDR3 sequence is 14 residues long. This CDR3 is CASSSPGGTDTQYF. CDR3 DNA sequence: TGTGCCAGCAGTTCACCAGGGGGCACAGATACGCAGTATTTT.

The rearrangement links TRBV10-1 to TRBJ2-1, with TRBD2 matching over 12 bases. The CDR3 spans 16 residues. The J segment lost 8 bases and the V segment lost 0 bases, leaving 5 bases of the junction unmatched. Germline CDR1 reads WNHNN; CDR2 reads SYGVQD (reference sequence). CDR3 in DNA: TGCGCCAGCAGTGAGTCGGGGACTAGCGGGTGGGATGAGCAGTTCTTC. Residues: CASSESGTSGWDEQFF.

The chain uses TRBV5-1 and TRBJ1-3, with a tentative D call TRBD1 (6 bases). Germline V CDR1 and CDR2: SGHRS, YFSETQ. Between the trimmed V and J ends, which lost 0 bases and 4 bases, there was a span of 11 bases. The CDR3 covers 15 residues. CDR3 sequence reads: CASSLAGDGGNTIYF. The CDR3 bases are TGCGCCAGCAGCTTGGCAGGGGACGGAGGAAACACCATATATTTT.

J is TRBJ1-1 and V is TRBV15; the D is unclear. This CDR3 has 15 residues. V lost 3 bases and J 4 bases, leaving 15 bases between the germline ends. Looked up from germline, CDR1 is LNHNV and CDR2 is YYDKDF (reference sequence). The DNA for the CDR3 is TGTGCCACCAGCAGCCTACACCCGGGGAGCACTGAAGCTTTCTTT. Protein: CATSSLHPGSTEAFF.

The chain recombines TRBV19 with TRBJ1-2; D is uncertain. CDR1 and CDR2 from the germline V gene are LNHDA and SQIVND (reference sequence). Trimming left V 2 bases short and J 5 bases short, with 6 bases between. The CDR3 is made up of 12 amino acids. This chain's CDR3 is CASSIPRYGYTF. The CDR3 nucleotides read TGTGCCAGTAGTATACCCAGATATGGCTACACCTTC.

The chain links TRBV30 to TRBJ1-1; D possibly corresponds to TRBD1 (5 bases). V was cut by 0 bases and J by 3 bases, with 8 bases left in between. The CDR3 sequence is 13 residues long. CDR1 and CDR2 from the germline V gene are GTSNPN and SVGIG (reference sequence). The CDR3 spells CAWSVTVYTEAFF. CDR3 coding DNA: TGTGCCTGGAGTGTGACAGTATACACTGAAGCTTTCTTT.

Here the CDR3 reads CASSSGSGSNQPQHF. The CDR3 coding sequence is TGTGCCAGTAGTTCAGGGAGCGGGAGCAATCAGCCCCAGCATTTT. The chain joins TRBV19 to TRBJ1-5; D perhaps matches TRBD1 (5 bases). Germline V gives CDR1 LNHDA, CDR2 SQIVND (reference sequence). The CDR3 loop spans 15 amino acids. V gave up 5 bases and J gave up 1 base, with 12 bases separating them.

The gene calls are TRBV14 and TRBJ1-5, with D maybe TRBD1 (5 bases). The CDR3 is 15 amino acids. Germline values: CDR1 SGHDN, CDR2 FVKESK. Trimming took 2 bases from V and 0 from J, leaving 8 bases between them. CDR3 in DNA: TGTGCCAGCAGCCAACGGGGGAATAGCAATCAGCCCCAGCATTTT. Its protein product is CASSQRGNSNQPQHF.